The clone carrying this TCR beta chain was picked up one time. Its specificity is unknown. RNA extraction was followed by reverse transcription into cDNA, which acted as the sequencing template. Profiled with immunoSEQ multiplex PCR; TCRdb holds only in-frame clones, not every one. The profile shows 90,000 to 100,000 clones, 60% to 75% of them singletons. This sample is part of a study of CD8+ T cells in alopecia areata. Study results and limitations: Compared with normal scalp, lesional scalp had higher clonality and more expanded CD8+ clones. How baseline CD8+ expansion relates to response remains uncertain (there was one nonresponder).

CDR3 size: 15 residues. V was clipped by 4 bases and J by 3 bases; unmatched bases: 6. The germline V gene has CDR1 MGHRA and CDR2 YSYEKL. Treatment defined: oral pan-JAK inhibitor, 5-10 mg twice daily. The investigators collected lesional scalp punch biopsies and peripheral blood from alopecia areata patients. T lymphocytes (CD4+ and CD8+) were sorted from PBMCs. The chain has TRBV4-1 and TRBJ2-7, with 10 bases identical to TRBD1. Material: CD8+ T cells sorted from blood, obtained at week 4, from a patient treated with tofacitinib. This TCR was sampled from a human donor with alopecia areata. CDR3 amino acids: CASSLRTGGLYEQYF. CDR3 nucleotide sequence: TGCGCCAGCAGCCTCCGGACAGGGGGGCTCTACGAGCAGTACTTC.